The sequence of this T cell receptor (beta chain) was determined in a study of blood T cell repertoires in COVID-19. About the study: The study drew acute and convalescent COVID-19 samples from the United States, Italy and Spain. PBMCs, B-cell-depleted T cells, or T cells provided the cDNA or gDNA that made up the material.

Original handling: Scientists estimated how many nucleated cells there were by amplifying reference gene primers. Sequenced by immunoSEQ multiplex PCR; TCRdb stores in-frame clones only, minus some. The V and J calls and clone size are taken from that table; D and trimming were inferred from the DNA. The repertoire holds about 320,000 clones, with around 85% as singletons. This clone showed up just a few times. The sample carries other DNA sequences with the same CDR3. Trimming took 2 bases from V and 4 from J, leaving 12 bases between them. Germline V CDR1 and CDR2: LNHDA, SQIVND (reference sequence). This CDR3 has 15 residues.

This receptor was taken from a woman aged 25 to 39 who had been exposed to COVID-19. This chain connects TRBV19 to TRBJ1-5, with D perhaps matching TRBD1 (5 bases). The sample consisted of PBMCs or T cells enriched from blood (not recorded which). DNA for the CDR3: TGTGCCAGTAGTATATCGGGGGGAAGGAATCAGCCCCAGCATTTT. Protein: CASSISGGRNQPQHF.